The clone carrying this T cell receptor beta chain has more than one count but fewer than ten. The CDR3 regions of TCR beta were amplified from RNA transcripts. When the TCR CDR3 underwent first-round RT-PCR, the HTBI primer set was used. TCRdb reprocessed the multiplex PCR reads with MiXCR, giving one entry per CDR3 protein. The data contain some 740,000 distinct CDR3 sequences, 11% to 15% of them singletons. The record originates from a study of T cells in Graves' hyperthyroidism and ophthalmopathy. The CDR3 is 18 amino acids. V lost 5 bases to trimming and J lost 0 bases, with 20 bases between them. CDR1 and CDR2 (germline): SGHVS, FQNEAQ.

The specimen sequenced was blood. This sequence was found in a woman between 18 and 29 years old with Graves' hyperthyroidism. The V and J genes are TRBV7-8 and TRBJ1-5; D is ambiguous. This CDR3 is CASSPDRIYFNSNQPQHF. The CDR3 coding sequence is TGTGCCAGCAGCCCAGACCGAATCTATTTCAATAGCAATCAGCCCCAGCATTTT.